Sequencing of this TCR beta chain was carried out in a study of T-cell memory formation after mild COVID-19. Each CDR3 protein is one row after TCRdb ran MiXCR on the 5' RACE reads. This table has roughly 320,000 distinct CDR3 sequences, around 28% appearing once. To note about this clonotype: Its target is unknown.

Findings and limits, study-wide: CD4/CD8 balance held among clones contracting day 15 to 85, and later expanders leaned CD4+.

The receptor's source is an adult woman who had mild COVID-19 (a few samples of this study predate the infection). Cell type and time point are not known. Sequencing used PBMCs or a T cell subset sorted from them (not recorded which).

The CDR3 sequence is CASSEGRGGYTF. In DNA, the CDR3 is TGTGCCAGTAGTGAAGGCAGGGGTGGCTACACCTTC. The J gene is TRBJ1-2, the V gene TRBV19; maybe TRBD1 (6 bases). This CDR3 is 12 amino acids long. V shed 5 bases and J shed 7 bases, with 11 bases lying between them. CDR1 is LNHDA, CDR2 SQIVND, per germline (reference sequence). The full variable domain, completed using reference TRBV19 and TRBJ1-2, is DGGITQSPKYLFRKEGQNVTLSCEQNLNHDAMYWYRQDPGQGLRLIYYSQIVNDFQKGDIAEGYSVSREKKESFPLTVTSAQKNPTAFYLCASSEGRGGYTFGSGTRLTVV.